This T cell receptor (beta chain) was identified in a study of cytomegalovirus exposure and HLA in healthy donors. Study summary: The same platform used for the roughly 650 first-cohort repertoires was also used for the 100 to 150 validation repertoires, as a later analysis reported.

TCRdb's copy holds only in-frame clones and misses some; the assay was immunoSEQ multiplex PCR. Of around 170,000 clones listed, 85% to 90% are singletons. The germline CDR1 and CDR2 sequences are MDHEN and SYDVKM. The CDR3 has 16 amino acids. V shed 8 bases and J shed 0 bases, with 19 bases lying between them. The TCR comes from a man between 18 and 35 years old in good health and CMV-seronegative. Sequencing was done on a sample of PBMCs. The chain employs TRBV28 and TRBJ1-1, with D perhaps TRBD1 (6 bases). The CDR3 reads CASPPTGHRMNTEAFF. CDR3 DNA: TGTGCCAGCCCCCCCACAGGGCATCGGATGAACACTGAAGCTTTCTTT.